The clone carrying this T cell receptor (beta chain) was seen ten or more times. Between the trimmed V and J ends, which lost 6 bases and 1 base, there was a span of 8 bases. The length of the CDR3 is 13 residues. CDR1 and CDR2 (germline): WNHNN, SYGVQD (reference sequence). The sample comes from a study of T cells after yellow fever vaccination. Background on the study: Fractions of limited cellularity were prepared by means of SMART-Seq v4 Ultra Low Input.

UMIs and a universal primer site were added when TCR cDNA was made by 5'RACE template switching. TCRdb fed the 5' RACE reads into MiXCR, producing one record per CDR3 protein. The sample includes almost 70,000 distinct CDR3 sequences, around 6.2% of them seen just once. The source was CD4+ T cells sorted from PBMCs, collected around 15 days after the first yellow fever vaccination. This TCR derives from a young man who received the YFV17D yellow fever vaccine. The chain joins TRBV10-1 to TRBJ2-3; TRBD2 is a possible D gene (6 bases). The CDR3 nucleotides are TGCGCCAGCAGAGCGGGCGGCACAGATACGCAGTATTTT. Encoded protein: CASRAGGTDTQYF.